This T cell receptor (beta chain) was found in a study of beta chain features in type 1 diabetes. For the study at large: Researchers looked at roughly 110 million sorted cells across all samples.

Germline loops: CDR1 MNHEY, CDR2 SVGAGI. The CDR3 contains 13 residues. V trimming: 6 bases; J trimming: 9 bases; junction bases outside the gene matches: 7. cDNA synthesis used the whole RNA isolate, giving expressed TCRB sequences. Sequenced by immunoSEQ multiplex PCR; TCRdb stores in-frame clones only, minus some. The sample lists some 150,000 clones, roughly 10% occurring once. Sequencing input: central memory CD4+ T cells from blood. This sequence joins TRBV6-5 and TRBJ2-1, with 8 bases aligning to TRBD2. The receptor comes from a middle-aged woman in good health. CDR3 in amino acids: CASRIIRGGEQFF. CDR3 nucleotide sequence: TGTGCCAGCAGAATCATCCGGGGGGGTGAGCAGTTCTTC.